Only one count was recorded for the clone carrying this T cell receptor (beta chain). A much larger clonotype is one base distant, so this may be a read error. The sample belongs to a study of T-cell reconstitution after alpha-beta-depleted transplantation in children. Using unique molecular identifiers, the investigators prepared the TCRbeta library. TCRdb processed the PCR reads anew with MiXCR; each CDR3 protein has one entry. The data show hundreds of thousands of distinct CDR3 sequences, under 15% seen once. This CDR3 contains 12 residues. The germline V gene encodes CDR1 MNHEY and CDR2 SVGAGI. V gene TRBV6-5 combines with J gene TRBJ1-1; D is perhaps TRBD1 (5 bases). Source: PBMCs, taken before TCRalphabeta/CD19-depleted stem cell transplant. This receptor was obtained from a girl between 2 and 10 years old with congenital amegakaryocytic thrombocytopenia, due to receive a stem cell transplant. The CDR3: CATGTYNTEAYF. The DNA for the CDR3 is TGTGCCACCGGGACTTATAACACTGAAGCTTACTTT.